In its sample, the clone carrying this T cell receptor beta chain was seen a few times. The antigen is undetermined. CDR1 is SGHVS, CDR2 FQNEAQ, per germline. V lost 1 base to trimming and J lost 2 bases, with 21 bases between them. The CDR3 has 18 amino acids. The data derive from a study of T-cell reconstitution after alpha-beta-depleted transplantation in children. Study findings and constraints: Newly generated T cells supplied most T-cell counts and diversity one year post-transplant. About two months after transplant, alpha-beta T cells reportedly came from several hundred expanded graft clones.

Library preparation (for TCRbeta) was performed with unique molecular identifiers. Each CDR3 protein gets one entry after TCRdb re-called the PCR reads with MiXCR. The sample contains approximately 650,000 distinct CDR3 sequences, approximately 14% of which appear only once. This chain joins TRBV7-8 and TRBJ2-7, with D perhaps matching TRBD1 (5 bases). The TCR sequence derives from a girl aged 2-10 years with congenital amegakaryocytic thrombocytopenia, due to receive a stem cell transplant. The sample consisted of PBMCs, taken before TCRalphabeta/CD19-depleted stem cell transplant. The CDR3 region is CASSLGRGYIARTYEQYF. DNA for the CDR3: TGTGCCAGCAGCTTAGGAAGGGGATATATAGCCCGGACCTACGAGCAGTACTTC.